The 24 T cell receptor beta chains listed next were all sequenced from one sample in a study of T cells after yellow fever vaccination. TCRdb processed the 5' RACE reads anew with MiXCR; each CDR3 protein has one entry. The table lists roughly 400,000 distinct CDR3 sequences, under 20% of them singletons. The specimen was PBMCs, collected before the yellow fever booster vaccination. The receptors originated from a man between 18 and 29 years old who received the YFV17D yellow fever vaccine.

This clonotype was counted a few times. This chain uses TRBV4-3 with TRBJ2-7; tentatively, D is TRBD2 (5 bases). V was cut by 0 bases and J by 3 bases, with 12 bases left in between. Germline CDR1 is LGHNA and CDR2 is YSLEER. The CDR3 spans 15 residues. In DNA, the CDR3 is TGCGCCAGCAGCCAAGATCGAAGGACTGACTACGAGCAGTACTTC. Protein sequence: CASSQDRRTDYEQYF.

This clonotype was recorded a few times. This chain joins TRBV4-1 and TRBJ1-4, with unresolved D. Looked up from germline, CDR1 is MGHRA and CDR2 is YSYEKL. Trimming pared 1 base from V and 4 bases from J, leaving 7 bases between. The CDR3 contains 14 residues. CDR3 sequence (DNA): TGCGCCAGCAGCCAAGTTGGCAGTAATGAAAAACTGTTTTTT. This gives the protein CASSQVGSNEKLFF.

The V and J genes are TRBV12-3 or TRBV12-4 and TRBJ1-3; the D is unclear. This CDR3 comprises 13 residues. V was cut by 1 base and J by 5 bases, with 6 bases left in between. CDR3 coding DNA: TGTGCCAGCAGTTTAGACAGCCGAAACACCATATATTTT. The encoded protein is CASSLDSRNTIYF.

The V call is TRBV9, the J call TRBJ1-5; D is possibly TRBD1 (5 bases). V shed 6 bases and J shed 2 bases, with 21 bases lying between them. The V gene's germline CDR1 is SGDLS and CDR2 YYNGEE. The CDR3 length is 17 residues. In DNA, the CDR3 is TGTGCCAGCACCCGGGGGTCGGAGGGCGGGGGCAATCAGCCCCAGCATTTT. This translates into CASTRGSEGGGNQPQHF.

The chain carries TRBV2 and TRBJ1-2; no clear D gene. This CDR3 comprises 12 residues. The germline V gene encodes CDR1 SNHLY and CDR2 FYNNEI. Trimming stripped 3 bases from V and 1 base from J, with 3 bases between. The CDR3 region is CASSEGNYGYTF. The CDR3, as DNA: TGTGCCAGCAGTGAGGGTAACTATGGCTACACCTTC.

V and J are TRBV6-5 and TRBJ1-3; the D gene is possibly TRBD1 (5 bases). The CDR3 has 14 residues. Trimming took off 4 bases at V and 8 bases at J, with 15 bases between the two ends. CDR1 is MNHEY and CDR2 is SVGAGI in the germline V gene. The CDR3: CASSFGQGEYTIYF. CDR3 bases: TGTGCCAGCAGTTTCGGGCAGGGAGAGTACACCATATATTTT.

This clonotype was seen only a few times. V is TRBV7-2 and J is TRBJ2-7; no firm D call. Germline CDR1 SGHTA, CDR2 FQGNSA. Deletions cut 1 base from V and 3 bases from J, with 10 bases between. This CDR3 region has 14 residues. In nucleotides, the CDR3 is TGTGCCAGCAGCTTAGGGGGTTGGGGCTACGAGCAGTACTTC. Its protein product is CASSLGGWGYEQYF.

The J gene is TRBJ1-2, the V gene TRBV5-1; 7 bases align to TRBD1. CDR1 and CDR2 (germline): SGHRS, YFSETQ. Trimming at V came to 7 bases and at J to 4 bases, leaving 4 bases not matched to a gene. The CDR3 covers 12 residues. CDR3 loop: CASGAGGYGYTF. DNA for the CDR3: TGCGCCAGCGGAGCAGGGGGCTATGGCTACACCTTC.

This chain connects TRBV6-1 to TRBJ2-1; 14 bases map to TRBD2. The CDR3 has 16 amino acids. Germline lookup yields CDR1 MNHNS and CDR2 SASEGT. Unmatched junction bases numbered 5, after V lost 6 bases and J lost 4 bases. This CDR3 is CASRRLAGGVYNEQFF. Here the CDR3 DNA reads TGTGCCAGCAGGCGACTAGCGGGGGGGGTATACAATGAGCAGTTCTTC.

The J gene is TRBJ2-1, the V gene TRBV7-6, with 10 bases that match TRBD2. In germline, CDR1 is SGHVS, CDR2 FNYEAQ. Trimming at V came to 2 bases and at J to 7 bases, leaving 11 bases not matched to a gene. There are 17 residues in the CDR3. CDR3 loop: CASSLRASGGAGNEQFF. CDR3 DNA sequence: TGTGCCAGCAGCTTAAGGGCAAGCGGGGGGGCCGGTAATGAGCAGTTCTTC. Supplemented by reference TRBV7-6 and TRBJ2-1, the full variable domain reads GAGVSQSPRYKVTKRGQDVALRCDPISGHVSLYWYRQALGQGPEFLTYFNYEAQQDKSGLPNDRFSAERPEGSISTLTIQRTEQRDSAMYRCASSLRASGGAGNEQFFGPGTRLTVL.

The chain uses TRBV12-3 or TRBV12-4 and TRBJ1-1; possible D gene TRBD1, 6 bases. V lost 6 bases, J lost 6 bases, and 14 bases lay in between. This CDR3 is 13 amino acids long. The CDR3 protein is CASRYRDAAEAFF. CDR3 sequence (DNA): TGTGCCAGCAGGTACAGGGACGCCGCTGAAGCTTTCTTT.

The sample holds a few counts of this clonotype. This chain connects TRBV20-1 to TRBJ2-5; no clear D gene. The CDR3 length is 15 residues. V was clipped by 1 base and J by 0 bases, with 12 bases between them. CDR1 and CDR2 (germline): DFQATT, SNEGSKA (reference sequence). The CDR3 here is CSARGRDVHQETQYF. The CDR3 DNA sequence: TGCAGTGCTAGAGGACGAGACGTGCACCAAGAGACCCAGTACTTC.

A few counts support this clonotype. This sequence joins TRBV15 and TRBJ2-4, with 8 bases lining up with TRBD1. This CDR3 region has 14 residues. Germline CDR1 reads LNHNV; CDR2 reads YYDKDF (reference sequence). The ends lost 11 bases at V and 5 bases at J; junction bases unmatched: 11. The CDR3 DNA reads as TGTGCCGCAGGGGAAGCAGGGGGCGAAAACATTCAGTACTTC. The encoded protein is CAAGEAGGENIQYF.

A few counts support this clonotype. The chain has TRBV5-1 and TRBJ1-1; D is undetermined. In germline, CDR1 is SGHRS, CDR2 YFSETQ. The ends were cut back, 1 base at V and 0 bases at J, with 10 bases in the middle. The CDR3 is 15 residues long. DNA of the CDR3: TGCGCCAGCAGCTTGTCTGGGGTATTGAACACTGAAGCTTTCTTT. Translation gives CASSLSGVLNTEAFF.

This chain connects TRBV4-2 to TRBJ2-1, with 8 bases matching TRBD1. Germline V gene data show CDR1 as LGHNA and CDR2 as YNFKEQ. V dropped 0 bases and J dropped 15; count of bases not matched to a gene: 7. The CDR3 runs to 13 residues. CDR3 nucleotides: TGTGCCAGCAGCCAAGAGATGGACAGGGTACCGTTCTTC. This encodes CASSQEMDRVPFF.

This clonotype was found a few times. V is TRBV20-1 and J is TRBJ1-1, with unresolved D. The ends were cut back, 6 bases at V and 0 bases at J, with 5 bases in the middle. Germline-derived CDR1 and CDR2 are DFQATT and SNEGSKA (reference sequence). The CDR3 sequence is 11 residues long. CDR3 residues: CSASMNTEAFF. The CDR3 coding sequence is TGCAGTGCCTCAATGAACACTGAAGCTTTCTTT.

CDR3 bases: TGTGCCAGCAGTGGGTCGGACAGAAGGTATGGCTACACCTTC. It encodes CASSGSDRRYGYTF. This chain connects TRBV6-2 or TRBV6-3 to TRBJ1-2, with D possibly TRBD1 on 6 matching bases. Trimming removed 5 bases from V and 5 bases from J, with 15 bases in between. Germline values: CDR1 MNHEY, CDR2 SVGEGT. The CDR3 extends over 14 amino acids.

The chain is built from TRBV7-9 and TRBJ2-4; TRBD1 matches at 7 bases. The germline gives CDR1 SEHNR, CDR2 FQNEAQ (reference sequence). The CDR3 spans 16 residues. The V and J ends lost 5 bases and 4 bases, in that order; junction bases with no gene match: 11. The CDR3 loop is CASSPRQGMIKNIQYF. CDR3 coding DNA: TGTGCCAGCAGCCCTCGACAGGGAATGATTAAAAACATTCAGTACTTC.

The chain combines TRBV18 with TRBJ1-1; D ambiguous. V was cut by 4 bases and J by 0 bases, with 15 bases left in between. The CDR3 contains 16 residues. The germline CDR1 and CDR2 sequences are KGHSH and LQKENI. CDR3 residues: CASSQYGGRMNTEAFF. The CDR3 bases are TGTGCCAGCTCACAATACGGAGGACGGATGAACACTGAAGCTTTCTTT.

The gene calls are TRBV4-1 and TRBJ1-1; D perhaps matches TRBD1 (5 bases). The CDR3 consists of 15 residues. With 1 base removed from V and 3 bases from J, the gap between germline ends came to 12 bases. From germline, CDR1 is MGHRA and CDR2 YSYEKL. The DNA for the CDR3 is TGCGCCAGCAGCCAAGCTCCCCGAGGGGACACTGAAGCTTTCTTT. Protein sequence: CASSQAPRGDTEAFF.

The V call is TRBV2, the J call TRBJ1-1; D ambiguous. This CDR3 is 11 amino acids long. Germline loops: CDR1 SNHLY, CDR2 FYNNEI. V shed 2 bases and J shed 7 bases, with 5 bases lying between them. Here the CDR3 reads CASSELVEAFF. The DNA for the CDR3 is TGTGCCAGCAGTGAATTAGTTGAAGCTTTCTTT.

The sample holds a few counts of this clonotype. CDR3 bases: TGCAGCGCACTGGGTAGCGGGGGTTGGGAGACCCAGTACTTC. It is translated as CSALGSGGWETQYF. This chain connects TRBV29-1 to TRBJ2-5; 9 nucleotides line up with TRBD2. In germline, CDR1 is SQVTM, CDR2 ANQGSEA. Losses at the gene ends were 7 bases for V and 5 bases for J; bases not matched to a gene: 11. CDR3 length: 14 residues.

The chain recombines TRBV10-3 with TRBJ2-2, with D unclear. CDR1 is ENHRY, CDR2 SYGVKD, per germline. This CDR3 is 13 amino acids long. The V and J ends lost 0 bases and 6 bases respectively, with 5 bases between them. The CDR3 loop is CAISESSAGELFF. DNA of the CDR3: TGTGCCATCAGTGAGTCGAGCGCCGGGGAGCTGTTTTTT.

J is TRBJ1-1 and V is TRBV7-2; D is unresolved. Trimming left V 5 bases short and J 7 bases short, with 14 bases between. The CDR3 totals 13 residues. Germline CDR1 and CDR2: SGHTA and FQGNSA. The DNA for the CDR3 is TGTGCCAGCAGCCCGTCCAGTTGGGATGAAGCTTTCTTT. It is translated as CASSPSSWDEAFF.